Listed here is a single TCR beta chain. TCRdb's table, derived via immunoSEQ multiplex PCR, lists solely in-frame clones and lacks some. The repertoire consists of about 220,000 clones, with 85% to 90% occurring once and the leading ten covering more than 3%. The CDR3 has 13 amino acids. The germline CDR1 and CDR2 sequences are SNHLY and FYNNEI. V was cut by 4 bases and J by 2 bases, with 9 bases left in between. The sample comes from a study of blood T cell repertoires in COVID-19. Turning to the study itself: Collection of acute and convalescent COVID-19 samples took place in the United States, Italy and Spain.

Recruits, aged 18 to 89 years, lived in approximately 26 US areas. The chain couples TRBV2 to TRBJ2-7; D is undetermined. The source material was PBMCs or T cells enriched from blood (not recorded which). This TCR came from a woman aged 18-35 years in a cohort exposed to, infected with or recovered from COVID-19 (not recorded which). The CDR3 loop reads CASSGVLAYEQYF. The CDR3 coding sequence is TGTGCCAGCAGTGGGGTGCTAGCCTACGAGCAGTACTTC.